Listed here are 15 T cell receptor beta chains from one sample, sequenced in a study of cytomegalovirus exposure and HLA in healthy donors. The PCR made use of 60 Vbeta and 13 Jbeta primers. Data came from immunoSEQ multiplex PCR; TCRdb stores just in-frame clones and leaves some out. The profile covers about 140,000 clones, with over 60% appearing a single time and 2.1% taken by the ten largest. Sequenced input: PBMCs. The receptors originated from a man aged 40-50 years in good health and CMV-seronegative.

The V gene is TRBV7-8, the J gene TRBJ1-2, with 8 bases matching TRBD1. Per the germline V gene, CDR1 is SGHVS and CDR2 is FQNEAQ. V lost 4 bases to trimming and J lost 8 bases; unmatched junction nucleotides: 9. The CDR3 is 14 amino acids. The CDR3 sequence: CASSYTGGGGGYTF. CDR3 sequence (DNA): TGTGCCAGCAGCTATACAGGGGGGGGAGGAGGCTACACCTTC.

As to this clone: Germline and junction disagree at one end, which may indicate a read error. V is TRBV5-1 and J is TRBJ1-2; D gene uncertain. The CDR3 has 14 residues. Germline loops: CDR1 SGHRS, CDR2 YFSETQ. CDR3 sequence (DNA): TGCGCCAGCAGCCCAACTATGCGGGGAAATGGCTACCCCTTC. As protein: CASSPTMRGNGYPF. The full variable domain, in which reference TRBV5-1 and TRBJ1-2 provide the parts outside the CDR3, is KAGVTQTPRYLIKTRGQQVTLSCSPISGHRSVSWYQQTPGQGLQFLFEYFSETQRNKGNFPGRFSGRQFSNSRSEMNVSTLELGDSALYLCASSPTMRGNGYPFGSGTRLTVV.

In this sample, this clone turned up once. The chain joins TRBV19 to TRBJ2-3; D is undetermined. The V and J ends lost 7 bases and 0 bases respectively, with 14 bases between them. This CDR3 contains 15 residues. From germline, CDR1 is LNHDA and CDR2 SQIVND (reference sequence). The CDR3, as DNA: TGTGCCAGTACCTCGACTTACACTAGCACAGATACGCAGTATTTT. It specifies CASTSTYTSTDTQYF.

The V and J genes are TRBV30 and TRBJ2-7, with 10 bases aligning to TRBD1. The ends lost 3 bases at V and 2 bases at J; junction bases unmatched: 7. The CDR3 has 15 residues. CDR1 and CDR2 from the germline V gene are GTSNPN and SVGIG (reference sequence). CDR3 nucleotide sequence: TGTGCCTGGAGGGACCCGGGGACAGGGGCCTACGAGCAGTACTTC. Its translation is CAWRDPGTGAYEQYF.

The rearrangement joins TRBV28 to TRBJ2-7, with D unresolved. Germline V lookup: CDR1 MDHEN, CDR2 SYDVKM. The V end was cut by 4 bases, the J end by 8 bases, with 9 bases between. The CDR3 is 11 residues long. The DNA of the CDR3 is TGTGCCAGCAGTTCTGAGGAGCAGCAGTACTTC. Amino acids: CASSSEEQQYF.

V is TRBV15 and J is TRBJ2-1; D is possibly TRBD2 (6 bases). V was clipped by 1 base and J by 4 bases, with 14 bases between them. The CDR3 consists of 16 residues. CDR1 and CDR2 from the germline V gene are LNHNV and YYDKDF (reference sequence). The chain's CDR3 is CATSRVFSGKYNEQFF. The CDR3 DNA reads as TGTGCCACCAGCAGAGTTTTTAGCGGAAAGTACAATGAGCAGTTCTTC.

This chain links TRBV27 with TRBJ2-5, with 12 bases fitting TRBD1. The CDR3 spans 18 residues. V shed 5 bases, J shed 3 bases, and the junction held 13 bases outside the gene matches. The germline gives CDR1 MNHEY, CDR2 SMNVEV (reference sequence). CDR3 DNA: TGTGCCAGCAGTCCACCGATGGGACAGGGGGCGAAGGAAGAGACCCAGTACTTC. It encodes CASSPPMGQGAKEETQYF.

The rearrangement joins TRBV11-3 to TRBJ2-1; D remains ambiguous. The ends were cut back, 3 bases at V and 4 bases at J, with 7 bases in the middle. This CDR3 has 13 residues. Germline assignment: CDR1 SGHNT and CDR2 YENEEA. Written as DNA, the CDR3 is TGTGCCAGCAGCTTTTCACAGTACAATGAGCAGTTCTTC. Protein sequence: CASSFSQYNEQFF.

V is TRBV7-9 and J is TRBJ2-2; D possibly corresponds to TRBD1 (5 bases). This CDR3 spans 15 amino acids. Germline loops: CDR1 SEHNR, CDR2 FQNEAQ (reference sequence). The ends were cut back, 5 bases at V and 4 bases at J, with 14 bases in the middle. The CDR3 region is CASSPQGPTTGELFF. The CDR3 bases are TGTGCCAGCAGCCCCCAGGGTCCCACCACCGGGGAGCTGTTTTTT.

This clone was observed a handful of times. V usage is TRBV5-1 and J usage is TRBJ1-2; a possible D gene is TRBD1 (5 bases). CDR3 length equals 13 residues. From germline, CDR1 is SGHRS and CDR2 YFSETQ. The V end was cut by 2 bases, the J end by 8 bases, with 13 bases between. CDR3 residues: CASSFMVDSGYTF. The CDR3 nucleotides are TGCGCCAGCAGCTTTATGGTAGACAGCGGCTACACCTTC. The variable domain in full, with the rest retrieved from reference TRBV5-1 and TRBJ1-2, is KAGVTQTPRYLIKTRGQQVTLSCSPISGHRSVSWYQQTPGQGLQFLFEYFSETQRNKGNFPGRFSGRQFSNSRSEMNVSTLELGDSALYLCASSFMVDSGYTFGSGTRLTVV.

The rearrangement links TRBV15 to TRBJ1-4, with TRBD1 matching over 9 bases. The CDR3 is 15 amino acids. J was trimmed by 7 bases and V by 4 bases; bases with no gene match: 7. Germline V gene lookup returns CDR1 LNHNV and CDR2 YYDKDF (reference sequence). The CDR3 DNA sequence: TGTGCCACCAGCATTAATACAGGGGGCCGTGAAAAACTGTTTTTT. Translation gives CATSINTGGREKLFF.

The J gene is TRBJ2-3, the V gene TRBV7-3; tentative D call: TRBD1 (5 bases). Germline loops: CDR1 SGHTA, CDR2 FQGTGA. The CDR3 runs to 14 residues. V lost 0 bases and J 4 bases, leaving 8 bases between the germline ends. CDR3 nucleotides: TGTGCCAGCAGCTTAACCGACAGAGCAGATACGCAGTATTTT. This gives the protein CASSLTDRADTQYF.

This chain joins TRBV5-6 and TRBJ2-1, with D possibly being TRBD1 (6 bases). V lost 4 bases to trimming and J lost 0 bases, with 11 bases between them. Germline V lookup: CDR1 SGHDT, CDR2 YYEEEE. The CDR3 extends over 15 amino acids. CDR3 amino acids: CASSRDRISYNEQFF. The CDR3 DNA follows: TGTGCCAGCAGCAGAGACAGGATCTCCTACAATGAGCAGTTCTTC.

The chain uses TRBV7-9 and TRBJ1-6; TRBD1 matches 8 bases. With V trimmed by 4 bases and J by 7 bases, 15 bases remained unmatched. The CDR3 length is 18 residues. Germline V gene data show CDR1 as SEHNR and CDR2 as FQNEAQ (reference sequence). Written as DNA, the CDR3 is TGTGCCAGCAGCTCCCAGCGCGGAGTACAGGGGGGGAATTCACCCCTCCACTTT. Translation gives CASSSQRGVQGGNSPLHF.

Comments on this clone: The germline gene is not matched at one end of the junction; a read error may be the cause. Here the CDR3 reads CASSPHRGSLQPQNF. The CDR3, as DNA: TGCGCCAGCAGCCCACACAGGGGGAGCCTTCAGCCCCAGAATTTT. The chain has TRBV5-1 and TRBJ1-5; 8 bases are shared with TRBD1. The CDR3 is made up of 15 amino acids. The germline V gene has CDR1 SGHRS and CDR2 YFSETQ.